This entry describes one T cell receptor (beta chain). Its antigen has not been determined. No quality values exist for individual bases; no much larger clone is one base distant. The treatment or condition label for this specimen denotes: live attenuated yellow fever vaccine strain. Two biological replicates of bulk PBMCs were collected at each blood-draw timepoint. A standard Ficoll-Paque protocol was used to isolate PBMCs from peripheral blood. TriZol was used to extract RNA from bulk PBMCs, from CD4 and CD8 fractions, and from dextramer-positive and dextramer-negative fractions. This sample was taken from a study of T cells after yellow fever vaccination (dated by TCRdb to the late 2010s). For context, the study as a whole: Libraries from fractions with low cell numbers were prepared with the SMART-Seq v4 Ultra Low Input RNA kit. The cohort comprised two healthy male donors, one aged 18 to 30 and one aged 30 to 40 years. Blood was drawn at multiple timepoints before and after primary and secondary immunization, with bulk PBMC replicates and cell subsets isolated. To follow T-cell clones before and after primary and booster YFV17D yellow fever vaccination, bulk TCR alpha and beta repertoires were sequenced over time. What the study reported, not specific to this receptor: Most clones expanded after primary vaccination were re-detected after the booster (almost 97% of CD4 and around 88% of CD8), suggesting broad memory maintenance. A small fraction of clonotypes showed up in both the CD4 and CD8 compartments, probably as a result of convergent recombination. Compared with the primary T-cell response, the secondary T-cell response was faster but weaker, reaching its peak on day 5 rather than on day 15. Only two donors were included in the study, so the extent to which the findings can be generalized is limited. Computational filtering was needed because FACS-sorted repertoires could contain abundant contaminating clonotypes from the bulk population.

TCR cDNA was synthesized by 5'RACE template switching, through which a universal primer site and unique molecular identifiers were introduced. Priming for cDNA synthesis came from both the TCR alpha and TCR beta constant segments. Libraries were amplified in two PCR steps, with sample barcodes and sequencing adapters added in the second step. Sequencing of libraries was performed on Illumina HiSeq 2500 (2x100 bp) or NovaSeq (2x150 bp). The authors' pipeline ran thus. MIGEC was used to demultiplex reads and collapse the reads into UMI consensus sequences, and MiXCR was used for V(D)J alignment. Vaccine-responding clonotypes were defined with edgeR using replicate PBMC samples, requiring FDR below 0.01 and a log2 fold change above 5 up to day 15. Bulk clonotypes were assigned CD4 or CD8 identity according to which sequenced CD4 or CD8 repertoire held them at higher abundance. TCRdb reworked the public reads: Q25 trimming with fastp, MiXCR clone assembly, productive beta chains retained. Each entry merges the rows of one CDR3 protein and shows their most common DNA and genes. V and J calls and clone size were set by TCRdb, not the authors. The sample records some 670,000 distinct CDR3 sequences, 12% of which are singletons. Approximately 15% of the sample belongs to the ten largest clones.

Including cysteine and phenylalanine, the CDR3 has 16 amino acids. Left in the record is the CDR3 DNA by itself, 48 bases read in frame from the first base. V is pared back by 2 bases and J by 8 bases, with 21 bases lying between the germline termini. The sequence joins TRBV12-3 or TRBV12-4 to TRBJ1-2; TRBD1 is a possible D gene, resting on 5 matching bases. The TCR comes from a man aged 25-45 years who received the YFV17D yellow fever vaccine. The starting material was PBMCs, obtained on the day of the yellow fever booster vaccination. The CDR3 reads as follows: CASSLTGGATSGGYTF. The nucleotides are TGTGCCAGCAGTTTAACGGGAGGGGCCACCTCCGGGGGCTACACCTTC.